The 32 T cell receptor beta chains below come from one sample, sequenced in a study of identical twins. TCRdb recomputed calls from the 5' RACE reads with MiXCR, one row per CDR3 protein. The profile shows roughly 490,000 distinct CDR3 sequences, around an eighth of them singletons. These data also formed part of another study, on yellow fever vaccine responses in identical twins.

Sequenced material: CD4+ T cells sorted from blood. The source is a woman under 30 in good health.

This clonotype was picked up a small number of times. This rearrangement joins TRBV6-2 or TRBV6-3 to TRBJ1-2; 11 bases map to TRBD1. CDR1 and CDR2 (germline): MNHEY, SVGEGT. With V trimmed by 6 bases and J by 4 bases, 7 bases remained unmatched. This CDR3 region has 15 residues. The CDR3 sequence: CASRPAGQGAYGYTF. The CDR3 region has the DNA TGTGCCAGCAGACCTGCTGGACAGGGGGCCTATGGCTACACCTTC.

This clonotype was seen more than once but under ten times. The gene calls are TRBV10-2 and TRBJ2-7, with D hard to call. In germline, CDR1 is WSHSY, CDR2 SAAADI. This CDR3 is 14 amino acids long. Trimming removed 3 bases at V and 3 bases at J, with 12 bases between. The CDR3 spells CASSDAGMVYEQYF. The CDR3 coding sequence is TGCGCCAGCAGTGACGCAGGAATGGTCTACGAGCAGTACTTC.

This clonotype has at least ten counts. The chain has TRBV20-1 and TRBJ2-7, with D possibly being TRBD1 or TRBD2 (6 bases each). Between the trimmed V and J ends, which lost 3 bases and 3 bases, there was a span of 15 bases. This CDR3 is 14 amino acids long. Germline-derived CDR1 and CDR2 are DFQATT and SNEGSKA (reference sequence). The CDR3 DNA follows: TGCAGTGCTAGTAGCGGACAGAACTACTACGAGCAGTACTTC. This translates into CSASSGQNYYEQYF.

This clonotype was counted a few times. This chain uses TRBV29-1 with TRBJ2-3, with unresolved D. Trimming pared 7 bases from V and 0 bases from J, leaving 17 bases between. Germline CDR1 and CDR2: SQVTM and ANQGSEA. The CDR3 runs 15 residues. CDR3 sequence reads: CSATTPTASTDTQYF. The CDR3 nucleotides read TGCAGCGCAACTACCCCTACAGCTAGCACAGATACGCAGTATTTT.

The chain joins TRBV4-3 to TRBJ2-3; 8 bases are a match to TRBD1. This CDR3 comprises 17 residues. Germline trimming cut 3 bases from V and 4 bases from J; bases unmatched to any gene: 12. CDR1 is LGHNA, CDR2 YSLEER, per germline. The CDR3 protein is CASSHGGQAPIPDTQYF. The CDR3 bases are TGCGCCAGCAGCCATGGGGGACAGGCTCCCATCCCAGATACGCAGTATTTT.

This clonotype was seen only once. This chain joins TRBV6-2 or TRBV6-3 and TRBJ2-7, with TRBD2 matching 11 bases. The V and J ends lost 6 bases and 5 bases, in that order; junction bases with no gene match: 15. The CDR3 is 17 amino acids. Germline V CDR1 and CDR2: MNHEY, SVGEGT. The CDR3 is CASSRGLAGRPPDEQYF. The DNA for the CDR3 is TGTGCCAGCAGCCGCGGACTAGCGGGCCGACCCCCCGACGAGCAGTACTTC.

The V call is TRBV3-1, the J call TRBJ2-7; D assignment may be TRBD1 or TRBD2 (5 bases each). The V and J ends lost 3 bases and 5 bases respectively, with 14 bases between them. There are 14 residues in the CDR3. From germline, CDR1 is LGHDT and CDR2 YNNKEL (reference sequence). The CDR3 protein is CASSQGEVFHEQYF. CDR3 nucleotide sequence: TGTGCCAGCAGCCAGGGGGAAGTTTTCCACGAGCAGTACTTC.

The rearrangement uses TRBV18 and TRBJ2-7; no firm D call. V lost 3 bases to trimming and J lost 2 bases, with 8 bases between them. Germline V gene sequence: CDR1 KGHSH, CDR2 LQKENI. The CDR3 is made up of 13 amino acids. CDR3 DNA sequence: TGTGCCAGCTCACCTTACGGTGCCTACGAGCAGTACTTC. Encoded protein: CASSPYGAYEQYF.

This clonotype was recorded a few times. This chain links TRBV7-2 with TRBJ2-7; 8 bases match TRBD1. Germline V gene data show CDR1 as SGHTA and CDR2 as FQGNSA. This CDR3 contains 14 residues. With V trimmed by 5 bases and J by 6 bases, 9 bases remained unmatched. The CDR3 sequence is CASSQGTGPVEQYF. Written as DNA, the CDR3 is TGTGCCAGCAGCCAAGGGACAGGCCCAGTCGAGCAGTACTTC.

This sequence joins TRBV7-9 and TRBJ2-1; 12 bases agree with TRBD2. V was pared by 5 bases and J by 8 bases, with 4 bases of the junction left unmatched. CDR1 and CDR2 from the germline V gene are SEHNR and FQNEAQ (reference sequence). The CDR3 is 14 residues long. The CDR3 coding sequence is TGTGCCAGCAGCCGGACTAGCGGGATCTATGAGCAGTTCTTC. Its protein product is CASSRTSGIYEQFF. The whole variable domain, filled in from reference TRBV7-9 and TRBJ2-1, reads DTGVSQNPRHKITKRGQNVTFRCDPISEHNRLYWYRQTLGQGPEFLTYFQNEAQLEKSRLLSDRFSAERPKGSFSTLEIQRTEQGDSAMYLCASSRTSGIYEQFFGPGTRLTVL.

This sequence joins TRBV12-3 or TRBV12-4 and TRBJ1-5, with D tentatively TRBD1 (6 bases). CDR3 size: 15 residues. Trimming removed 6 bases at V and 6 bases at J, with 18 bases between. CDR3 DNA: TGTGCCAGCAGGCGGATGGGGGCTCCGGGTCAGCCCCAGCATTTT. Its protein product is CASRRMGAPGQPQHF.

The chain joins TRBV28 to TRBJ2-2; the match to TRBD2 covers 11 bases. V lost 5 bases and J lost 8; bases outside the gene matches: 13. This CDR3 region has 17 residues. Germline assignment: CDR1 MDHEN and CDR2 SYDVKM. The CDR3 DNA is TGTGCCAGCAGTCGATCTAGCGGGGGGCTAACCGTGGGGGAGCTGTTTTTT. It is translated as CASSRSSGGLTVGELFF.

This clonotype was observed a few times. The chain carries TRBV5-1 and TRBJ2-7; TRBD1 matches at 7 bases. The J segment lost 6 bases and the V segment lost 3 bases, leaving 15 bases of the junction unmatched. The CDR3 spans 16 residues. Germline-derived CDR1 and CDR2 are SGHRS and YFSETQ. The CDR3 loop is CASSSLDRPGESEQYF. The CDR3 DNA follows: TGCGCCAGCAGCTCATTGGACAGGCCAGGCGAGAGCGAGCAGTACTTC.

This clonotype was detected only a few times. The gene calls are TRBV20-1 and TRBJ2-3, with D possibly TRBD2 on 7 matching bases. CDR1 DFQATT and CDR2 SNEGSKA come from the germline V gene (reference sequence). V lost 0 bases, J lost 4 bases, and 14 bases lay in between. The CDR3 consists of 15 residues. The CDR3 DNA sequence: TGCAGTGCTAGAGAGGGGACGGGGGGCGCAGATACGCAGTATTTT. Protein sequence: CSAREGTGGADTQYF.

The chain links TRBV5-1 to TRBJ1-6; D is unclear. Germline V CDR1 and CDR2: SGHRS, YFSETQ. V was cut by 5 bases and J by 5 bases, with 14 bases left in between. The CDR3 has 15 amino acids. The CDR3 loop is CASRVYGVDNSPLHF. CDR3 sequence (DNA): TGCGCCAGCAGGGTGTATGGGGTCGATAATTCACCCCTCCACTTT.

This clonotype was detected only a few times. This sequence joins TRBV7-2 and TRBJ2-5; 9 positions match TRBD1. V lost 8 bases and J lost 4; bases outside the gene matches: 8. This CDR3 has 14 residues. Germline CDR1 reads SGHTA; CDR2 reads FQGNSA. The CDR3: CASGYTGGRETQYF. As DNA, the CDR3 is TGTGCCAGCGGCTATACAGGGGGCAGAGAGACCCAGTACTTC.

The chain recombines TRBV21-1 with TRBJ2-2; the table's D call, TRBD2, has no DNA check behind it. TRBV21-1 corresponds to a pseudogene. The CDR3 extends over 18 amino acids. CDR3 DNA: TGTGCCAGCAGCAATGGGCGGCGGGAGGGCCACATCACCGGGGAGCTGTTTTTT. It codes for CASSNGRREGHITGELFF.

For this clonotype: One junction end does not reproduce the germline sequence, and a read error may be involved. This sequence joins TRBV7-7 and TRBJ2-1, with TRBD1 matching over 7 bases. There are 15 residues in the CDR3. In germline, CDR1 is SSHAT, CDR2 FNYEAQ (reference sequence). CDR3 sequence: CASSPGTERYNEQFF. CDR3 in DNA: TGTGCTAGCAGTCCCGGGACAGAAAGATACAATGAGCAGTTCTTC.

In its sample, this clonotype was seen a few times. V and J are TRBV6-2 or TRBV6-3 and TRBJ2-7, with 7 bases matching TRBD2. CDR3 length: 13 amino acids. The trim removed 10 bases at V and 2 bases at J, leaving 8 bases unmatched. Looked up from germline, CDR1 is MNHEY and CDR2 is SVGEGT. The CDR3 region is CATRRLATYEQYF. CDR3 sequence (DNA): TGTGCCACCCGCCGACTAGCCACCTACGAGCAGTACTTC.

The gene calls are TRBV11-2 and TRBJ1-4; D unclear. The CDR3 loop spans 17 amino acids. V lost 0 bases and J lost 1, with 12 bases in between. Germline V gene lookup returns CDR1 SGHAT and CDR2 FQNNGV. The CDR3 nucleotides read TGTGCCAGCAGCTTAGAAGGAGGGCGGGGAACTAATGAAAAACTGTTTTTT. Translated: CASSLEGGRGTNEKLFF.

V is TRBV6-1 and J is TRBJ2-3, with D maybe TRBD2 (7 bases). The germline V and J ends were trimmed by 7 bases and 6 bases, with 20 bases remaining between them. Germline V gene sequence: CDR1 MNHNS, CDR2 SASEGT. CDR3 length: 15 residues. The CDR3 spells CASIPVGGASDTQYF. The CDR3 nucleotides read TGTGCCAGCATCCCGGTAGGGGGGGCCTCGGATACGCAGTATTTT.

This clonotype was observed many times. The rearrangement uses TRBV3-1 and TRBJ2-7, with TRBD2 matching over 13 bases. Germline V gene data show CDR1 as LGHDT and CDR2 as YNNKEL (reference sequence). Trimming at V came to 6 bases and at J to 2 bases, leaving 1 base not matched to a gene. The CDR3 runs 14 residues. The chain's CDR3 is CASSTSGGAYEQYF. Written as DNA, the CDR3 is TGTGCCAGCAGTACTAGCGGGGGGGCCTACGAGCAGTACTTC.

A few counts support this clonotype. The rearrangement links TRBV12-3 or TRBV12-4 to TRBJ1-4; a possible D gene is TRBD1 (5 bases). Trimming left V 1 base short and J 8 bases short, with 11 bases between. The CDR3 spans 14 residues. This CDR3 reads CASSLGGKEEKLFF. CDR3 sequence (DNA): TGTGCCAGCAGTTTAGGGGGGAAGGAAGAAAAACTGTTTTTT.

This clonotype was seen a few times. The V gene is TRBV2, the J gene TRBJ2-1; the D gene is possibly TRBD2 (5 bases). V lost 6 bases, J lost 6 bases, and 12 bases lay in between. CDR1 and CDR2 from the germline V gene are SNHLY and FYNNEI. There are 13 residues in the CDR3. The CDR3 sequence is CASRSGLLNEQFF. Written as DNA, the CDR3 is TGTGCCAGCAGGTCGGGGTTGCTCAATGAGCAGTTCTTC.

This clonotype was seen only a few times. The rearrangement uses TRBV3-1 and TRBJ2-3; 7 nucleotides line up with TRBD1. Germline CDR1 is LGHDT and CDR2 is YNNKEL (reference sequence). V lost 5 bases, J lost 5 bases, and 13 bases stayed unmatched. This CDR3 spans 16 amino acids. CDR3: CASSVRATGVGDTQYF. CDR3 coding DNA: TGTGCCAGCAGCGTCAGGGCAACAGGGGTGGGAGATACGCAGTATTTT.

This clonotype was detected many times. The rearrangement links TRBV5-1 to TRBJ1-1; weak D call: TRBD1 (5 bases). The CDR3 contains 15 residues. V was cut by 3 bases and J by 0 bases, with 12 bases left in between. Germline V gene data show CDR1 as SGHRS and CDR2 as YFSETQ. The CDR3 nucleotides read TGCGCCAGCAGCTCTCCGACAGTTATGAACACTGAAGCTTTCTTT. Protein product: CASSSPTVMNTEAFF. The variable domain in full, with the rest retrieved from reference TRBV5-1 and TRBJ1-1, is KAGVTQTPRYLIKTRGQQVTLSCSPISGHRSVSWYQQTPGQGLQFLFEYFSETQRNKGNFPGRFSGRQFSNSRSEMNVSTLELGDSALYLCASSSPTVMNTEAFFGQGTRLTVV.

The CDR3 DNA sequence: TGTGCCAGCTGTAATAGCGGGCCTGGCTTGGGAGATACGCAGTATTTT. This codes for CASCNSGPGLGDTQYF. This rearrangement joins TRBV6-1 to TRBJ2-3, with 7 positions matching TRBD2. The CDR3 is 16 residues long. Germline values: CDR1 MNHNS, CDR2 SASEGT. Trimming cost V 8 bases and J 5 bases; bases outside gene matches: 16.

V gene TRBV18 combines with J gene TRBJ2-1; maybe TRBD2 (6 bases). This CDR3 has 15 residues. Per germline, CDR1 KGHSH and CDR2 LQKENI. Deletions cut 3 bases from V and 5 bases from J, with 14 bases between. CDR3: CASSPLAPPDNEQFF. CDR3 bases: TGTGCCAGCTCACCGCTAGCGCCCCCGGACAATGAGCAGTTCTTC.

This clonotype has more than one count but fewer than ten. The chain uses TRBV20-1 and TRBJ1-6; D not certain. Germline V CDR1 and CDR2: DFQATT, SNEGSKA (reference sequence). Trimming stripped 1 base from V and 8 bases from J, with 12 bases between. The CDR3 is 14 amino acids. In DNA form, the CDR3 reads TGCAGTGCTAGAGGATTAGGGAAGGATTCACCCCTCCACTTT. It is translated as CSARGLGKDSPLHF.

The V call is TRBV20-1, the J call TRBJ2-1; 10 nucleotides agree with TRBD2. Germline values: CDR1 DFQATT, CDR2 SNEGSKA (reference sequence). This CDR3 is built from 12 residues. V was clipped by 3 bases and J by 12 bases; unmatched bases: 5. Here the CDR3 reads CSARSSGSGQFF. The CDR3 DNA follows: TGCAGTGCTAGGTCTAGCGGGAGCGGGCAGTTCTTC.

The rearrangement joins TRBV5-1 to TRBJ1-6, with D unresolved. Germline V gives CDR1 SGHRS, CDR2 YFSETQ. The CDR3 sequence is 13 residues long. V lost 0 bases, J lost 12 bases, and 10 bases lay in between. For the CDR3, the DNA is TGCGCCAGCAGCTTGGACAACATCAGACCCCTCCACTTT. This sequence encodes CASSLDNIRPLHF.

The chain employs TRBV12-3 or TRBV12-4 and TRBJ2-1, with 7 nucleotides matching TRBD2. CDR3 length: 17 amino acids. J lost 4 bases, V lost 3 bases, and 12 bases had no gene match. The CDR3 sequence: CASSFRQGALAYNEQFF. CDR3 nucleotide sequence: TGTGCCAGCAGTTTTAGGCAAGGAGCACTAGCGTACAATGAGCAGTTCTTC.